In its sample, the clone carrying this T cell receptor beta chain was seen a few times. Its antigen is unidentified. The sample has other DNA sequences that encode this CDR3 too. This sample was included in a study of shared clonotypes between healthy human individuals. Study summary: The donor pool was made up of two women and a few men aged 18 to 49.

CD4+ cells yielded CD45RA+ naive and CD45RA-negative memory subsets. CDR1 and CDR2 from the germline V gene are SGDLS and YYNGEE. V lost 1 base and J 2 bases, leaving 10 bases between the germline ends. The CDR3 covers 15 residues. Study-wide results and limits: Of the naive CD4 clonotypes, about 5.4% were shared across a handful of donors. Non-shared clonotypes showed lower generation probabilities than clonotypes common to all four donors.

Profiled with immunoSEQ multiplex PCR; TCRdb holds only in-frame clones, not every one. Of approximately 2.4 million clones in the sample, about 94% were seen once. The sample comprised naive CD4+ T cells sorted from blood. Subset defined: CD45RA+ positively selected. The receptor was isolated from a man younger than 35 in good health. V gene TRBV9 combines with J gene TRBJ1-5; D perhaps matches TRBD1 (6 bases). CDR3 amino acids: CASSVSGGGNQPQHF. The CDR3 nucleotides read TGTGCCAGCAGCGTATCGGGGGGCGGCAATCAGCCCCAGCATTTT.